This TCR beta chain was identified in a study of blood T cells in healthy people across ages. Next came a second PCR, run for about 6 to 12 cycles, which used a sample-barcoded 5' primer along with a J-beta primer mix. MiXCR, applied by TCRdb to the 5' RACE reads, yields one record per CDR3 protein. The sample yields 720,000 or so distinct CDR3 sequences, approximately 40% seen once. J was trimmed by 2 bases and V by 3 bases; bases with no gene match: 6. CDR3 length: 16 residues. Germline V gene lookup returns CDR1 DFQATT and CDR2 SNEGSKA (reference sequence). The chain uses TRBV20-1 and TRBJ2-1, with 11 bases that match TRBD2. The receptor comes from a man older than 75 in good health. Input material: blood. CDR3 residues: CSASRLAGTAYNEQFF. In nucleotides, the CDR3 is TGCAGTGCTAGCCGACTAGCGGGAACAGCCTACAATGAGCAGTTCTTC.